This passage covers 14 T cell receptor beta chains from one sample sequenced in a study of cytomegalovirus exposure and HLA in healthy donors. PCR involved 60 Vbeta and 13 Jbeta primers. The assay was immunoSEQ multiplex PCR, and TCRdb's table has in-frame clones only and misses some. The sample records 130,000 or so clones, around 78% being singletons. Material: PBMCs. All receptors come from a woman aged 18-35 years in good health and CMV-seronegative.

The chain couples TRBV27 to TRBJ2-7; a possible D gene is TRBD1 (5 bases). The CDR3 sequence is 11 residues long. Germline V gene data show CDR1 as MNHEY and CDR2 as SMNVEV (reference sequence). V lost 10 bases to trimming and J lost 6 bases, with 13 bases between them. The CDR3 sequence: CATRSGSEQYF. The CDR3 DNA reads TGTGCCACTCGCTCAGGGTCCGAGCAGTACTTC.

The rearrangement links TRBV7-6 to TRBJ1-1; TRBD1 might be the D (5 bases). Germline V lookup: CDR1 SGHVS, CDR2 FNYEAQ. Trimming shortened V by 5 bases and J by 0 bases, and 10 bases separated the two germline ends. The CDR3 runs to 14 residues. CDR3 DNA sequence: TGTGCCAGCAGCGCGCAGGGTATGAACACTGAAGCTTTCTTT. It specifies CASSAQGMNTEAFF. The whole variable domain, remainder taken from reference TRBV7-6 and TRBJ1-1, is GAGVSQSPRYKVTKRGQDVALRCDPISGHVSLYWYRQALGQGPEFLTYFNYEAQQDKSGLPNDRFSAERPEGSISTLTIQRTEQRDSAMYRCASSAQGMNTEAFFGQGTRLTVV.

The chain carries TRBV27 and TRBJ2-3; maybe TRBD1 (5 bases). Germline CDR1 is MNHEY and CDR2 is SMNVEV (reference sequence). CDR3 length: 15 residues. V was cut by 1 base and J by 4 bases, with 12 bases left in between. CDR3 loop: CASSLWGPGPDTQYF. As DNA, the CDR3 is TGTGCCAGCAGTTTATGGGGCCCGGGTCCAGATACGCAGTATTTT.

The chain carries TRBV6-6 and TRBJ2-1; 7 bases align to TRBD2. This CDR3 contains 14 residues. Trimming at V came to 7 bases and at J to 8 bases, leaving 11 bases not matched to a gene. CDR1 is MNHNY, CDR2 SVGAGI, per germline (reference sequence). The CDR3 region has the DNA TGTGCCAGCATCGGGGGAGCGGGAAAGGATGAGCAGTTCTTC. Protein sequence: CASIGGAGKDEQFF.

This clone has only a few counts. The V and J genes are TRBV30 and TRBJ2-7; 7 nucleotides align to TRBD1. This CDR3 has 13 amino acids. Germline lookup yields CDR1 GTSNPN and CDR2 SVGIG (reference sequence). Trimming took 1 base from V and 5 from J; bases not matched to a gene: 5. CDR3 DNA: TGTGCCTGGAGTGGGATACAGGGGAACGAGCAGTACTTC. It yields the protein CAWSGIQGNEQYF.

The chain links TRBV5-1 to TRBJ2-1, with D uncertain. The CDR3 covers 15 residues. Trimming pared 2 bases from V and 2 bases from J, leaving 11 bases between. In germline, CDR1 is SGHRS, CDR2 YFSETQ. CDR3 coding DNA: TGCGCCAGCAGCTTTATCGACATAACCTACAATGAGCAGTTCTTC. It yields the protein CASSFIDITYNEQFF.

This chain uses TRBV20-1 with TRBJ1-1; D remains ambiguous. The CDR3 covers 11 residues. Germline V gene lookup returns CDR1 DFQATT and CDR2 SNEGSKA (reference sequence). DNA of the CDR3: TGCAGCGCCACAGAGAACACTGAAGCTTTCTTT. Amino acids: CSATENTEAFF.

This chain joins TRBV20-1 and TRBJ1-2; D gene uncertain. Germline assignment: CDR1 DFQATT and CDR2 SNEGSKA (reference sequence). V lost 5 bases, J lost 8 bases, and 12 bases lay in between. The CDR3 contains 11 residues. The DNA for the CDR3 is TGCAGTGCTCCCCCCCTGCAGGGCTACACCTTC. Amino acids: CSAPPLQGYTF.

This chain uses TRBV4-1 with TRBJ2-1, with 12 bases fitting TRBD2. Per the germline V gene, CDR1 is MGHRA and CDR2 is YSYEKL. The CDR3 is made up of 18 amino acids. J lost 6 bases, V lost 3 bases, and 12 bases had no gene match. The CDR3 loop is CASSHYAARTSGINEQFF. In DNA, the CDR3 is TGCGCCAGCAGCCATTACGCGGCCAGGACTAGCGGGATCAATGAGCAGTTCTTC.

The chain is built from TRBV7-6 and TRBJ1-1, with D possibly being TRBD1 (6 bases). The CDR3 sequence is 15 residues long. Trimming cost V 2 bases and J 5 bases, with 15 bases left between them. CDR1 is SGHVS and CDR2 is FNYEAQ in the germline V gene. The CDR3 here is CASSLIGLGATEAFF. DNA for the CDR3: TGTGCCAGCAGCTTAATCGGGTTGGGGGCAACTGAAGCTTTCTTT.

V is TRBV5-1 and J is TRBJ2-1; 11 nucleotides agree with TRBD1. This CDR3 contains 15 residues. J gave up 5 bases and V 4 bases, and 5 bases lay outside the gene matches. Germline V gives CDR1 SGHRS, CDR2 YFSETQ. DNA of the CDR3: TGCGCCAGCAGCGGACGGACAGGGGGCCACAATGAGCAGTTCTTC. It codes for CASSGRTGGHNEQFF.

The genes are TRBV5-1 and TRBJ2-1; 8 bases line up with TRBD2. The junction had 3 bases not matched to a gene; V was cut back by 3 bases and J by 7 bases. The CDR3 has 13 amino acids. Germline-derived CDR1 and CDR2 are SGHRS and YFSETQ. The CDR3 bases are TGCGCCAGCAGCTACGCTAGCGGGAATGAGCAGTTCTTC. This encodes CASSYASGNEQFF.

The chain joins TRBV2 to TRBJ1-3; TRBD1 agrees at 7 bases. Germline V CDR1 and CDR2: SNHLY, FYNNEI. CDR3 size: 15 residues. The J segment lost 3 bases and the V segment lost 4 bases, leaving 6 bases of the junction unmatched. The DNA of the CDR3 is TGTGCCAGCAGTGGACAGGGTACGGGTGGAAACACCATATATTTT. It encodes CASSGQGTGGNTIYF. Drawing the rest from reference TRBV2 and TRBJ1-3, the complete variable domain is EPEVTQTPSHQVTQMGQEVILRCVPISNHLYFYWYRQILGQKVEFLVSFYNNEISEKSEIFDDQFSVERPDGSNFTLKIRSTKLEDSAMYFCASSGQGTGGNTIYFGEGSWLTVV.

The V gene is TRBV6-5, the J gene TRBJ1-5, with D uncertain. V dropped 0 bases and J dropped 4 bases, with 10 bases sitting between them. The germline V gene encodes CDR1 MNHEY and CDR2 SVGAGI. The CDR3 is 15 residues long. Written as DNA, the CDR3 is TGTGCCAGCAGTTACTCAACGGGGAGGAATCAGCCCCAGCATTTT. It encodes CASSYSTGRNQPQHF.